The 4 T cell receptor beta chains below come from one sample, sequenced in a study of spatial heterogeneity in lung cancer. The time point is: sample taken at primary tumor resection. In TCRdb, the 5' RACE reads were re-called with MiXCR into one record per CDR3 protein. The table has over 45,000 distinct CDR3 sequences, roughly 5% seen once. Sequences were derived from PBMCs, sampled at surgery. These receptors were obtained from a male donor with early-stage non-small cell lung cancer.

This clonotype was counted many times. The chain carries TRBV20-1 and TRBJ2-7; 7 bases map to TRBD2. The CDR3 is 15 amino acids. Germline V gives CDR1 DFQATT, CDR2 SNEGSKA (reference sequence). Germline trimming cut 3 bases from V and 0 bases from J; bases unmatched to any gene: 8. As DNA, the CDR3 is TGCAGTGCTAGCCGTGCCAGCGGGGCCTCCTACGAGCAGTACTTC. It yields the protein CSASRASGASYEQYF.

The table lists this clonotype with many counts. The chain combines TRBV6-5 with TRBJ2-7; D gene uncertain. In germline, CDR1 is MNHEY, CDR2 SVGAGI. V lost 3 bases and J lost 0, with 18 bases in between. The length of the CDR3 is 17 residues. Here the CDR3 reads CASSYLGSRGSSYEQYF. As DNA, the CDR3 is TGTGCCAGCAGTTATCTGGGGTCCAGAGGAAGCTCCTACGAGCAGTACTTC.

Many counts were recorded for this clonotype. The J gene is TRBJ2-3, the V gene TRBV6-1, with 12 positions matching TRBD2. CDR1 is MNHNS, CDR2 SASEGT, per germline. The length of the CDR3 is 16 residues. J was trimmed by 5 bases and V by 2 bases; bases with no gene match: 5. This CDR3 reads CASSEKLAGGLDTQYF. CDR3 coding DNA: TGTGCCAGCAGTGAAAAACTAGCGGGAGGATTAGATACGCAGTATTTT.

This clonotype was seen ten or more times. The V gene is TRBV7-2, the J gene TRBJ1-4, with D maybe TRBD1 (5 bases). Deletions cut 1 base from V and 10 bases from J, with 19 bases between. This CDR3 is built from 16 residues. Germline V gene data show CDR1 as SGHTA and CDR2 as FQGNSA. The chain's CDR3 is CASSLVPAGSDGKLFF. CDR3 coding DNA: TGTGCCAGCAGCTTAGTCCCCGCAGGGTCTGACGGAAAACTGTTTTTT. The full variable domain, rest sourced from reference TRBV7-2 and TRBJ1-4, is GAGVSQSPSNKVTEKGKDVELRCDPISGHTALYWYRQSLGQGLEFLIYFQGNSAPDKSGLPSDRFSAERTGGSVSTLTIQRTQQEDSAVYLCASSLVPAGSDGKLFFGSGTQLSVL.